Shown below are 8 T cell receptor beta chains from a single sample sequenced in a study of OX40 agonist ivuxolimab in advanced cancers. Some clones are missing from TCRdb's copy, which holds only in-frame ones; the method was immunoSEQ multiplex PCR. The repertoire holds about 61,000 clones, 65% to 90% seen once, with around 0.6% in the top ten. This sample comprised CD4+ or CD8+ T cells sorted from blood, obtained in a trial of the OX40 agonist ivuxolimab. These TCRs come from an adult with an advanced solid tumor such as melanoma, head and neck, liver or kidney cancer.

In this sample, this clone turned up once. The chain couples TRBV6-1 to TRBJ2-7, with D perhaps being TRBD1 or TRBD2 (5 bases each). CDR3 size: 12 residues. CDR1 and CDR2 (germline): MNHNS, SASEGT. Trimming left V 6 bases short and J 2 bases short, with 8 bases between. The CDR3 protein is CASRRDAYEQYF. CDR3 bases: TGTGCCAGCAGAAGGGACGCCTACGAGCAGTACTTC.

V is TRBV18 and J is TRBJ2-6, with 9 bases that match TRBD1. Trimming cost V 2 bases and J 0 bases; bases outside gene matches: 2. From germline, CDR1 is KGHSH and CDR2 LQKENI. The CDR3 sequence is 17 residues long. The CDR3 loop is CASSPGQGRSGANVLTF. CDR3 bases: TGTGCCAGCTCACCAGGACAGGGGCGCTCTGGGGCCAACGTCCTGACTTTC.

The V and J genes are TRBV5-6 and TRBJ1-6, with a weak D call TRBD1 (6 bases). CDR3 size: 14 residues. V was trimmed by 4 bases and J by 7 bases, leaving 12 bases between them. Germline values: CDR1 SGHDT, CDR2 YYEEEE. The CDR3 region is CASSAGQKNSPLHF. The CDR3 DNA reads as TGTGCCAGCAGCGCCGGACAGAAGAATTCACCCCTCCACTTT.

The chain carries TRBV5-1 and TRBJ1-3; TRBD1 matches 9 bases. CDR1 is SGHRS and CDR2 is YFSETQ in the germline V gene. The CDR3 has 16 amino acids. V trimming: 4 bases; J trimming: 0 bases; junction bases outside the gene matches: 5. The CDR3 reads CASSRGGQGSGNTIYF. CDR3 coding DNA: TGCGCCAGCAGCCGAGGGGGACAGGGCTCTGGAAACACCATATATTTT.

This clone came up many times. The chain carries TRBV18 and TRBJ1-1; maybe TRBD1 (5 bases). The V end lost 3 bases, the J end lost 6 bases, and 14 bases lay between the germline ends. This CDR3 is built from 14 residues. Per the germline V gene, CDR1 is KGHSH and CDR2 is LQKENI. The chain's CDR3 is CASSPLQEFSEAFF. Written as DNA, the CDR3 is TGTGCCAGCTCACCTCTACAGGAGTTTTCTGAAGCTTTCTTT.

This clone was recorded only once. This chain joins TRBV19 and TRBJ2-7, with D hard to call. Germline assignment: CDR1 LNHDA and CDR2 SQIVND (reference sequence). The CDR3 runs 15 residues. V was clipped by 3 bases and J by 6 bases, with 18 bases between them. The CDR3 sequence: CASSIRGPRPLEQYF. CDR3 DNA sequence: TGTGCCAGTAGTATCAGAGGACCAAGGCCCCTCGAGCAGTACTTC.

This clone appeared once. The V call is TRBV7-2, the J call TRBJ2-7, with no clear D. The CDR3 spans 13 residues. From germline, CDR1 is SGHTA and CDR2 FQGNSA. With 1 base removed from V and 3 bases from J, the gap between germline ends came to 7 bases. The CDR3 DNA sequence: TGTGCCAGCAGCTTAGGCGGCTACTACGAGCAGTACTTC. It specifies CASSLGGYYEQYF.

The chain employs TRBV15 and TRBJ2-1; perhaps TRBD1 as D (6 bases). Looked up from germline, CDR1 is LNHNV and CDR2 is YYDKDF (reference sequence). V gave up 6 bases and J gave up 7 bases, with 16 bases separating them. The CDR3 consists of 14 residues. CDR3 sequence (DNA): TGTGCCACCAGAGGGTGGGGGCTCTCTAATGAGCAGTTCTTC. Translation gives CATRGWGLSNEQFF.